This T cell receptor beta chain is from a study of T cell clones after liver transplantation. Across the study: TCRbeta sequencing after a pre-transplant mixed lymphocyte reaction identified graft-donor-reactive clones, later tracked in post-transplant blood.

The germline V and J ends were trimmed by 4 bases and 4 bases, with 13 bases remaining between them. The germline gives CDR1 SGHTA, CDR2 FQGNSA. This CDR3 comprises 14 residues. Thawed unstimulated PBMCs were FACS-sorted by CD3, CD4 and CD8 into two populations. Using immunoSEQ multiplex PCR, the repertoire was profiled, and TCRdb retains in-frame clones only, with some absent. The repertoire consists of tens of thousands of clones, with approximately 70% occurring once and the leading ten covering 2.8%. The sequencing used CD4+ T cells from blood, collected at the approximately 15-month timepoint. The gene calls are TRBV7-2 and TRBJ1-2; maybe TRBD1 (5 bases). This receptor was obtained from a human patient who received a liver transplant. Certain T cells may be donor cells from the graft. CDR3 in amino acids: CASSSHGGAYGYTF. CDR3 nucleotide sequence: TGTGCCAGCAGCTCCCACGGAGGGGCCTATGGCTACACCTTC.